Shown below are 24 T cell receptor beta chains from a single sample sequenced in a study of technical replicates of blood from a handful of donors. Sequencing used immunoSEQ multiplex PCR; TCRdb keeps in-frame clones, though not all of them. The table shows 84,000 or so clones, with roughly 94% occurring only once. The sequenced sample was T cells isolated from PBMCs. The source of these receptors is a human donor in good health.

The chain employs TRBV6-1 and TRBJ2-5; no firm D call. Trimming removed 4 bases at V and 3 bases at J, with 9 bases between. Germline CDR1 MNHNS, CDR2 SASEGT. The CDR3 runs 13 residues. The CDR3 loop is CASSARGEETQYF. The DNA for the CDR3 is TGTGCCAGCAGTGCCCGTGGAGAAGAGACCCAGTACTTC.

In DNA, the CDR3 is TGTGCCAGCAGTTTGGGTAGCCTGAACACCGGGGAGCTGTTTTTT. Amino acids: CASSLGSLNTGELFF. The rearrangement links TRBV28 to TRBJ2-2; no clear D. Germline CDR1 reads MDHEN; CDR2 reads SYDVKM. V was clipped by 3 bases and J by 1 base, with 9 bases between them. The CDR3 extends over 15 amino acids.

The chain uses TRBV5-1 and TRBJ2-1; TRBD1 matches at 7 bases. The junction had 6 bases not matched to a gene; V was cut back by 4 bases and J by 5 bases. This CDR3 contains 14 residues. The germline V gene encodes CDR1 SGHRS and CDR2 YFSETQ. CDR3: CASSRDSGHNEQFF. Written as DNA, the CDR3 is TGCGCCAGCAGCCGGGACAGCGGACACAATGAGCAGTTCTTC.

The rearrangement joins TRBV2 to TRBJ2-1, with D perhaps TRBD1 (6 bases). CDR1 and CDR2 from the germline V gene are SNHLY and FYNNEI. This CDR3 region has 15 residues. The V end was cut by 9 bases, the J end by 2 bases, with 17 bases between. CDR3 loop: CASGGLRGPYNEQFF. CDR3 in DNA: TGTGCCAGTGGGGGCCTTCGGGGCCCCTACAATGAGCAGTTCTTC.

The V and J genes are TRBV5-1 and TRBJ1-2, with unresolved D. CDR3 length: 14 residues. The ends were cut back, 0 bases at V and 2 bases at J, with 8 bases in the middle. Germline loops: CDR1 SGHRS, CDR2 YFSETQ. The chain's CDR3 is CASSLAVMNYGYTF. The CDR3 region has the DNA TGCGCCAGCAGCTTGGCGGTAATGAACTATGGCTACACCTTC.

The J gene is TRBJ1-1, the V gene TRBV11-3, with D unclear. V lost 7 bases and J lost 1, with 10 bases in between. CDR1 is SGHNT, CDR2 YENEEA, per germline. CDR3 length: 13 residues. The CDR3 region is CASTPFRNTEAFF. CDR3 in DNA: TGTGCCAGCACCCCCTTTCGGAACACTGAAGCTTTCTTT.

The chain carries TRBV7-9 and TRBJ2-5; D may be TRBD2 (5 bases). The germline V gene has CDR1 SEHNR and CDR2 FQNEAQ (reference sequence). The CDR3 is made up of 15 amino acids. V lost 1 base and J lost 5, with 14 bases in between. CDR3 nucleotide sequence: TGTGCCAGCAGCTTAGTGGGAGAGGCTCACGAGACCCAGTACTTC. It specifies CASSLVGEAHETQYF.

The gene calls are TRBV6-5 and TRBJ2-5, with 8 bases lining up with TRBD2. Germline trimming cut 6 bases from V and 4 bases from J; bases unmatched to any gene: 10. The CDR3 extends over 15 amino acids. The germline gives CDR1 MNHEY, CDR2 SVGAGI. The CDR3 protein is CASSIYGRAPETQYF. CDR3 sequence (DNA): TGTGCCAGCAGCATTTACGGGAGGGCCCCAGAGACCCAGTACTTC.

The genes are TRBV5-1 and TRBJ1-5, with D tentatively TRBD1 (6 bases). This CDR3 is 14 amino acids long. Germline V gene data show CDR1 as SGHRS and CDR2 as YFSETQ. V gave up 3 bases and J gave up 2 bases, with 9 bases separating them. For the CDR3, the DNA is TGCGCCAGCAGCTATTCAGGGGGCAATCAGCCCCAGCATTTT. It specifies CASSYSGGNQPQHF. Full variable domain (outside the CDR3, taken from reference TRBV5-1 and TRBJ1-5): KAGVTQTPRYLIKTRGQQVTLSCSPISGHRSVSWYQQTPGQGLQFLFEYFSETQRNKGNFPGRFSGRQFSNSRSEMNVSTLELGDSALYLCASSYSGGNQPQHFGDGTRLSIL.

This clone was counted a single time. The chain combines TRBV7-9 with TRBJ2-7; no definite D call. Germline V gene sequence: CDR1 SEHNR, CDR2 FQNEAQ (reference sequence). The CDR3 consists of 11 residues. Trimming left V 5 bases short and J 2 bases short, with 4 bases between. The CDR3 DNA reads TGTGCCAGCAGCCGTACCTACGAGCAGTACTTC. Translated: CASSRTYEQYF.

The table lists this clone with a count of one. This sequence joins TRBV2 and TRBJ2-1; D is perhaps TRBD2 (5 bases). The germline CDR1 and CDR2 sequences are SNHLY and FYNNEI. Trimming left V 4 bases short and J 4 bases short, with 8 bases between. This CDR3 contains 13 residues. The CDR3: CASSVLVYNEQFF. The CDR3 DNA is TGTGCCAGCAGTGTACTAGTGTACAATGAGCAGTTCTTC. Supplemented by reference TRBV2 and TRBJ2-1, the full variable domain reads EPEVTQTPSHQVTQMGQEVILRCVPISNHLYFYWYRQILGQKVEFLVSFYNNEISEKSEIFDDQFSVERPDGSNFTLKIRSTKLEDSAMYFCASSVLVYNEQFFGPGTRLTVL.

J is TRBJ2-7 and V is TRBV4-1; D may be TRBD1 (6 bases). CDR3 length: 15 residues. Between the trimmed V and J ends, which lost 1 base and 2 bases, there was a span of 12 bases. Germline V gene sequence: CDR1 MGHRA, CDR2 YSYEKL. CDR3 loop: CASSQVPGQTYEQYF. The CDR3 DNA sequence: TGCGCCAGCAGCCAAGTTCCCGGACAGACCTACGAGCAGTACTTC.

The chain uses TRBV7-8 and TRBJ1-3; TRBD1 agrees at 8 bases. The CDR3 has 16 amino acids. Germline V gives CDR1 SGHVS, CDR2 FQNEAQ. V dropped 2 bases and J dropped 1; count of bases not matched to a gene: 4. The CDR3 region has the DNA TGTGCCAGCAGCTTACGACAGGGGCGTTCTGGAAACACCATATATTTT. It yields the protein CASSLRQGRSGNTIYF.

This clone was detected only once. The rearrangement joins TRBV7-9 to TRBJ2-7, with 9 bases matching TRBD1. Looked up from germline, CDR1 is SEHNR and CDR2 is FQNEAQ (reference sequence). This CDR3 has 15 amino acids. V was clipped by 3 bases and J by 3 bases; unmatched bases: 6. CDR3 sequence: CASSLGGQGLYEQYF. CDR3 in DNA: TGTGCCAGCAGCTTGGGGGGACAGGGCCTCTACGAGCAGTACTTC.

This chain joins TRBV4-1 and TRBJ2-7, with D possibly matching TRBD1 (6 bases). This CDR3 spans 15 amino acids. Germline values: CDR1 MGHRA, CDR2 YSYEKL. The ends were cut back, 1 base at V and 0 bases at J, with 10 bases in the middle. In DNA form, the CDR3 reads TGCGCCAGCAGCCAAGGGACAGCCGCCTCCTACGAGCAGTACTTC. It specifies CASSQGTAASYEQYF.

The chain joins TRBV5-1 to TRBJ1-5; D remains unclear. The CDR3 covers 13 residues. The germline V and J ends were trimmed by 4 bases and 1 base, with 6 bases remaining between them. Germline V gene lookup returns CDR1 SGHRS and CDR2 YFSETQ. The CDR3 nucleotides read TGCGCCAGCAGCGAGGAGAGCAATCAGCCCCAGCATTTT. Residues: CASSEESNQPQHF.

The rearrangement uses TRBV28 and TRBJ2-2; 7 nucleotides line up with TRBD1. V was clipped by 6 bases and J by 5 bases; unmatched bases: 12. This CDR3 has 16 amino acids. Germline CDR1 is MDHEN and CDR2 is SYDVKM. The CDR3 DNA reads as TGTGCCAGCAGGCGTACACAGGGGCCGGCAACCGGGGAGCTGTTTTTT. This sequence encodes CASRRTQGPATGELFF. Combining the CDR3 with reference TRBV28 and TRBJ2-2 gives the whole variable domain DVKVTQSSRYLVKRTGEKVFLECVQDMDHENMFWYRQDPGLGLRLIYFSYDVKMKEKGDIPEGYSVSREKKERFSLILESASTNQTSMYLCASRRTQGPATGELFFGEGSRLTVL.

The rearrangement uses TRBV28 and TRBJ2-3; 9 bases match TRBD1. The CDR3 runs 16 residues. V lost 8 bases to trimming and J lost 6 bases; unmatched junction nucleotides: 15. CDR1 MDHEN and CDR2 SYDVKM come from the germline V gene. DNA of the CDR3: TGTGCCAGCCAAACCTTTTGGACAGGGGTTTCGGATACGCAGTATTTT. Amino acid sequence: CASQTFWTGVSDTQYF.

This chain connects TRBV11-3 to TRBJ2-7, with D possibly TRBD1 on 6 matching bases. Germline V gene data show CDR1 as SGHNT and CDR2 as YENEEA. The CDR3 totals 15 residues. V was pared by 4 bases and J by 2 bases, with 15 bases between. This CDR3 reads CASSSVRTAPYEQYF. The CDR3 DNA is TGTGCCAGCAGCTCCGTTCGGACAGCCCCCTACGAGCAGTACTTC.

The J gene is TRBJ1-1, the V gene TRBV5-1, with D possibly matching TRBD1 (6 bases). This CDR3 has 14 residues. V lost 2 bases and J lost 7, with 15 bases in between. In germline, CDR1 is SGHRS, CDR2 YFSETQ. CDR3 in amino acids: CASSLGGGADEAFF. For the CDR3, the DNA is TGCGCCAGCAGCTTAGGGGGGGGCGCAGATGAAGCTTTCTTT.

The gene calls are TRBV30 and TRBJ1-5, with 9 bases that match TRBD1. This CDR3 is built from 15 residues. V trimming: 3 bases; J trimming: 1 base; junction bases outside the gene matches: 4. Per the germline V gene, CDR1 is GTSNPN and CDR2 is SVGIG (reference sequence). Here the CDR3 DNA reads TGTGCCTGGAGCAAGGGACAGGGCAGCAATCAGCCCCAGCATTTT. It translates to CAWSKGQGSNQPQHF.

DNA for the CDR3: TGTGCCAGCAGATCGGACAGTCCCTACGAGCAGTACTTC. The encoded protein is CASRSDSPYEQYF. This chain links TRBV21-1 with TRBJ2-7; TRBD1, the table's D call, was not compared with the DNA. TRBV21-1 counts as a pseudogene. The CDR3 has 13 residues.

This clone was found once. J is TRBJ2-7 and V is TRBV5-6; a possible D gene is TRBD2 (6 bases). The CDR3 runs 15 residues. CDR1 SGHDT and CDR2 YYEEEE come from the germline V gene. The V and J ends lost 4 bases and 2 bases respectively, with 16 bases between them. CDR3 nucleotides: TGTGCCAGCAGCCCCCCGGTGGGGGGACCCTACGAGCAGTACTTC. It yields the protein CASSPPVGGPYEQYF.

This clone showed up just a few times. Here the CDR3 reads CAGLQGQNTEAFF. In DNA, the CDR3 is TGTGCCGGCCTACAGGGACAGAACACTGAAGCTTTCTTT. The rearrangement uses TRBV18 and TRBJ1-1; TRBD1 is a possible D gene (6 bases). The ends were cut back, 11 bases at V and 1 base at J, with 14 bases in the middle. Germline assignment: CDR1 KGHSH and CDR2 LQKENI. The CDR3 sequence is 13 residues long.